One sample yielded the 28 T cell receptor beta chains listed below, sequenced in a study of radiotherapy plus CTLA-4 blockade in lung cancer (dated by TCRdb to the late 2010s). Libraries came from the immunoSEQ multiplex PCR assay. The table was pulled from immuneACCESS by TCRdb, which kept in-frame rearrangements only. Such tables lose some clones; where checked, under half of the loss comes from unresolved V genes, and the rest has no known cause. The sample contains 90,000 or so clones, more than 75% of them found a single time. The ten largest account for more than 2% of the sample. Sequenced material: peripheral blood, taken from a patient treated with radiotherapy plus ipilimumab. The receptors come from a human donor with non-small cell lung cancer who had a partial response to radiotherapy plus ipilimumab.

The V call is TRBV7-2, the J call TRBJ2-7; a possible D gene is TRBD2 (7 bases). This CDR3 has 12 amino acids. The ends were cut back, 5 bases at V and 13 bases at J, with 18 bases in the middle. Germline values: CDR1 SGHTA, CDR2 FQGNSA. CDR3 DNA sequence: TGTGCCAGCAGCCCCGCGGGGGCGGTGCAATACTTC. Translation gives CASSPAGAVQYF.

The chain uses TRBV5-8 and TRBJ2-2, with D perhaps TRBD2 (5 bases). CDR1 and CDR2 (germline): SGHTS, YDEGEE. Trimming left V 5 bases short and J 1 base short, with 9 bases between. This CDR3 is 14 amino acids long. Here the CDR3 DNA reads TGTGCCAGCAGTCCGGGGATGAACACCGGGGAGCTGTTTTTT. It is translated as CASSPGMNTGELFF.

The chain links TRBV7-9 to TRBJ1-4; a weak D match, TRBD1 (5 bases). This CDR3 region has 15 residues. Germline assignment: CDR1 SEHNR and CDR2 FQNEAQ (reference sequence). Trimming shortened V by 1 base and J by 8 bases, and 14 bases separated the two germline ends. CDR3 nucleotide sequence: TGTGCCAGCAGCTTAGGACAGTTTGAAACGGAAAAACTGTTTTTT. Protein sequence: CASSLGQFETEKLFF.

The gene calls are TRBV14 and TRBJ2-3, with D tentatively TRBD1 (7 bases). The CDR3 totals 13 residues. CDR1 SGHDN and CDR2 FVKESK come from the germline V gene. V dropped 3 bases and J dropped 8 bases, with 12 bases sitting between them. The CDR3 DNA is TGTGCCAGCAGCCAGGCAGGGGGAGGTACGCAGTATTTT. Translation: CASSQAGGGTQYF.

The chain combines TRBV7-3 with TRBJ2-2; D may be TRBD2 (7 bases). Trimming took 6 bases from V and 7 from J, leaving 18 bases between them. The CDR3 covers 15 residues. Germline lookup yields CDR1 SGHTA and CDR2 FQGTGA. This chain's CDR3 is CASSPGGPIYGELFF. CDR3 nucleotides: TGTGCCAGCAGTCCCGGGGGGCCGATTTACGGGGAGCTGTTTTTT.

V usage is TRBV6-1 and J usage is TRBJ1-1; D perhaps matches TRBD1 (5 bases). CDR1 is MNHNS and CDR2 is SASEGT in the germline V gene. V was trimmed by 6 bases and J by 1 base, leaving 9 bases between them. This CDR3 contains 13 residues. As DNA, the CDR3 is TGTGCCAGCAGCCTTCAGGGGAACACTGAAGCTTTCTTT. Translated, it gives CASSLQGNTEAFF.

V usage is TRBV30 and J usage is TRBJ1-4, with 8 bases identical to TRBD1. V gave up 2 bases and J gave up 5 bases; unmatched junction bases: 4. The CDR3 extends over 14 amino acids. CDR1 is GTSNPN, CDR2 SVGIG, per germline (reference sequence). The CDR3 DNA reads as TGTGCCTGGAGTAGGACAGGGATAAATGAAAAACTGTTTTTT. Residues: CAWSRTGINEKLFF.

The chain joins TRBV5-1 to TRBJ2-1, with 9 bases that match TRBD1. This CDR3 comprises 15 residues. Trimming cost V 4 bases and J 6 bases; bases outside gene matches: 8. Germline V gene sequence: CDR1 SGHRS, CDR2 YFSETQ. CDR3 amino acids: CASSILPGQGNEQFF. Written as DNA, the CDR3 is TGCGCCAGCAGCATCCTGCCGGGACAGGGCAATGAGCAGTTCTTC.

V is TRBV6-6 and J is TRBJ2-7; 9 bases are shared with TRBD1. The CDR3 runs 15 residues. With V trimmed by 6 bases and J by 0 bases, 6 bases remained unmatched. CDR1 and CDR2 from the germline V gene are MNHNY and SVGAGI (reference sequence). In DNA, the CDR3 is TGTGCCAGCAGGGGACAGGGAACCAGCTCCTACGAGCAGTACTTC. Its translation: CASRGQGTSSYEQYF.

The chain joins TRBV4-1 to TRBJ1-1; maybe TRBD1 (5 bases). V was pared by 0 bases and J by 6 bases, with 11 bases between. Looked up from germline, CDR1 is MGHRA and CDR2 is YSYEKL. The CDR3 sequence is 14 residues long. In nucleotides, the CDR3 is TGCGCCAGCAGCCAAGATCAAGGGGTCGCTGAAGCTTTCTTT. The encoded protein is CASSQDQGVAEAFF.

The chain employs TRBV28 and TRBJ1-2; 9 nucleotides agree with TRBD1. The CDR3 is made up of 15 amino acids. Germline V gene lookup returns CDR1 MDHEN and CDR2 SYDVKM. J gave up 7 bases and V 5 bases, and 11 bases lay outside the gene matches. CDR3: CASSIRGQGLSGYTF. In DNA, the CDR3 is TGTGCCAGCAGTATCCGCGGACAGGGGCTTTCTGGCTACACCTTC.

The chain couples TRBV4-1 to TRBJ2-7, with TRBD1 matching over 7 bases. The ends lost 2 bases at V and 0 bases at J; junction bases unmatched: 4. CDR1 is MGHRA and CDR2 is YSYEKL in the germline V gene. CDR3 size: 15 residues. The CDR3 spells CASSQRQGSSYEQYF. CDR3 DNA: TGCGCCAGCAGCCAACGACAGGGTAGCTCCTACGAGCAGTACTTC.

V usage is TRBV2 and J usage is TRBJ1-1, with 7 bases matching TRBD1. This CDR3 has 13 amino acids. Germline CDR1 reads SNHLY; CDR2 reads FYNNEI. Unmatched junction bases numbered 7, after V lost 5 bases and J lost 7 bases. The CDR3 sequence is CASSKQGRDEAFF. CDR3 nucleotides: TGTGCCAGCAGTAAACAGGGGCGGGATGAAGCTTTCTTT.

DNA of the CDR3: TGTGCCAGCAGCTCGGGGGGGCATACGCAGTATTTT. Translated: CASSSGGHTQYF. J is TRBJ2-3 and V is TRBV7-2; the match to TRBD2 covers 8 bases. In germline, CDR1 is SGHTA, CDR2 FQGNSA. V lost 4 bases, J lost 7 bases, and 1 base stayed unmatched. The CDR3 is 12 residues long.

The rearrangement joins TRBV13 to TRBJ1-1; no reliable D call. V was pared by 0 bases and J by 0 bases, with 8 bases between. Germline CDR1 is PRHDT and CDR2 is FYEKMQ (reference sequence). The CDR3 is 15 amino acids. CDR3 protein: CASSLGRPLNTEAFF. Here the CDR3 DNA reads TGTGCCAGCAGCTTAGGCCGTCCGTTGAACACTGAAGCTTTCTTT.

V is TRBV27 and J is TRBJ2-1; weak D call: TRBD2 (5 bases). V was pared by 7 bases and J by 3 bases, with 10 bases between. CDR3 length: 13 amino acids. Germline CDR1 is MNHEY and CDR2 is SMNVEV (reference sequence). The CDR3 DNA is TGTGCCAGCAAGAGCGGAAACTACAATGAGCAGTTCTTC. Its protein product is CASKSGNYNEQFF.

The chain combines TRBV27 with TRBJ1-2; D might be TRBD1 (6 bases). Germline-derived CDR1 and CDR2 are MNHEY and SMNVEV (reference sequence). The CDR3 covers 15 residues. V was pared by 5 bases and J by 3 bases, with 16 bases between. The DNA of the CDR3 is TGTGCCAGCAGTCAAAGGGTACAGGGTGACTATGGCTACACCTTC. Its protein product is CASSQRVQGDYGYTF.

This clone came up once. The chain combines TRBV9 with TRBJ2-2; TRBD2 aligns across 13 bases. Unmatched junction bases numbered 3, after V lost 4 bases and J lost 6 bases. This CDR3 region has 15 residues. CDR1 is SGDLS and CDR2 is YYNGEE in the germline V gene. CDR3 residues: CASSLGLAGAGELFF. CDR3 nucleotides: TGTGCCAGCAGCCTCGGACTAGCGGGAGCCGGGGAGCTGTTTTTT.

The chain combines TRBV11-2 with TRBJ1-2, with unresolved D. V lost 0 bases and J 8 bases, leaving 13 bases between the germline ends. In germline, CDR1 is SGHAT, CDR2 FQNNGV. This CDR3 contains 14 residues. Written as DNA, the CDR3 is TGTGCCAGCAGCTTAGATCAGGCAGGTCCGGGCTACACCTTC. It translates to CASSLDQAGPGYTF.

The chain carries TRBV9 and TRBJ1-3; maybe TRBD1 (5 bases). CDR1 and CDR2 (germline): SGDLS, YYNGEE. V lost 0 bases and J lost 2, with 9 bases in between. The CDR3 is 15 amino acids. Here the CDR3 DNA reads TGTGCCAGCAGCGTAGGGTGGGGCGCTGGAAACACCATATATTTT. This sequence encodes CASSVGWGAGNTIYF.

Points on this clone: The identical CDR3 is also encoded by other nucleotide sequences in the sample. This chain joins TRBV6-5 and TRBJ2-1; unclear D gene. From germline, CDR1 is MNHEY and CDR2 SVGAGI. The CDR3 contains 12 residues. Trimming took off 6 bases at V and 3 bases at J, with 6 bases between the two ends. The CDR3 reads CASRTGYNEQFF. The CDR3 DNA reads as TGTGCCAGCAGAACCGGCTACAATGAGCAGTTCTTC.

This chain links TRBV5-1 with TRBJ2-2, with TRBD1 as a possible D gene (5 bases). Germline V lookup: CDR1 SGHRS, CDR2 YFSETQ. Trimming cost V 5 bases and J 1 base, with 9 bases left between them. The CDR3 covers 14 residues. Here the CDR3 DNA reads TGCGCCAGCAGGGAACAGGAGAACACCGGGGAGCTGTTTTTT. Translating it yields CASREQENTGELFF.

The rearrangement links TRBV5-6 to TRBJ2-3; D remains ambiguous. Trimming shortened V by 1 base and J by 2 bases, and 23 bases separated the two germline ends. The CDR3 spans 19 residues. Per the germline V gene, CDR1 is SGHDT and CDR2 is YYEEEE. Here the CDR3 reads CASSLLLVPPSITTDTQYF. CDR3 bases: TGTGCCAGCAGCTTGTTACTGGTTCCCCCAAGCATTACCACAGATACGCAGTATTTT.

The V call is TRBV7-3, the J call TRBJ2-5; TRBD1 matches at 10 bases. The germline CDR1 and CDR2 sequences are SGHTA and FQGTGA. This CDR3 is 14 amino acids long. The V gene end was trimmed by 5 bases and the J gene end by 5 bases; junction bases not matched to a gene: 5. CDR3: CASSPGTGVETQYF. The CDR3 DNA follows: TGTGCCAGCAGCCCCGGGACAGGGGTGGAGACCCAGTACTTC.

This chain joins TRBV7-9 and TRBJ1-2; weak D call: TRBD1 (5 bases). The V end was cut by 4 bases, the J end by 7 bases, with 22 bases between. Germline V gives CDR1 SEHNR, CDR2 FQNEAQ (reference sequence). This CDR3 has 16 amino acids. CDR3 region: CASSSDRGGYRGGYTF. DNA for the CDR3: TGTGCCAGCAGCTCCGATCGCGGGGGGTATCGCGGTGGCTACACCTTC.

This clone has a single count. The chain carries TRBV6-5 and TRBJ1-5; no firm D call. Germline values: CDR1 MNHEY, CDR2 SVGAGI. V was pared by 2 bases and J by 0 bases, with 8 bases between. This CDR3 spans 15 amino acids. The CDR3 coding sequence is TGTGCCAGCAGTTACGACATCTATAGCAATCAGCCCCAGCATTTT. Translating it yields CASSYDIYSNQPQHF.

J is TRBJ1-2 and V is TRBV6-1; a possible D gene is TRBD1 (5 bases). Germline values: CDR1 MNHNS, CDR2 SASEGT. Trimming removed 2 bases from V and 5 bases from J, with 15 bases in between. CDR3 length: 15 residues. The CDR3 nucleotides are TGTGCCAGCAGTGAACTGCGGCCCGGGGGGTATGGCTACACCTTC. Translated: CASSELRPGGYGYTF.

The J gene is TRBJ2-1, the V gene TRBV6-5; D is possibly TRBD1 (6 bases). The CDR3 has 14 residues. CDR1 is MNHEY and CDR2 is SVGAGI in the germline V gene. The V end lost 8 bases, the J end lost 0 bases, and 11 bases lay between the germline ends. The CDR3 DNA sequence: TGTGCCAGCCGGGACATGAGCTCCTACAATGAGCAGTTCTTC. It codes for CASRDMSSYNEQFF.